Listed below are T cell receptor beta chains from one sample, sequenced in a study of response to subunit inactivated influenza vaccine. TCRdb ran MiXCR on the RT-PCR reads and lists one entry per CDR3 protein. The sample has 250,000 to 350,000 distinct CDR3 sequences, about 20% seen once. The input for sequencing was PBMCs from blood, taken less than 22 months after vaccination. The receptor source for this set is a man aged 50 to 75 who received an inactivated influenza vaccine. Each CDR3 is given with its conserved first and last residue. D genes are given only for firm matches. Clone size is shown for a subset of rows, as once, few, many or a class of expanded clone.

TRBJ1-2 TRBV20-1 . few TGCAGTGCTCTCCCCCAGGGGAGTTACTATGGCTACACCTTC CSALPQGSYYGYTF
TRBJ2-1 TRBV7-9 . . TGTGCCAGCAGCTTACAGGCGTTGCAGGATGAGCAGTTCTTC CASSLQALQDEQFF
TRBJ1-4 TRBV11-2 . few TGTGCCAGCAGGCGACCAGGGTGGGGCGAAAAACTGTTTTTT CASRRPGWGEKLFF
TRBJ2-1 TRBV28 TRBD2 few TGTGCCAGCAGTTTGGCTAGCGGGGGCCTCAATGAGCAGTTCTTC CASSLASGGLNEQFF
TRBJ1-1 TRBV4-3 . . TGCGCCAGCAGCCAAGATGTTGGGAGGTACACTGAAGCTTTCTTT CASSQDVGRYTEAFF
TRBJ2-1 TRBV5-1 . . TGCGCCAGCAGCTTGGCGGGAGAGGAGCAGTTCTTC CASSLAGEEQFF
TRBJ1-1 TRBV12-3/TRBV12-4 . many TGTGCCAGCACTTCGGGACGGTACACTGAAGCTTTCTTT CASTSGRYTEAFF
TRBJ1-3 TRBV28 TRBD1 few TGTGCCAGCAGTGGGGAGGGGGCCTCTGGAAACACCATATATTTT CASSGEGASGNTIYF
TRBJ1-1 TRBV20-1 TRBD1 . TGCAGTGCTATTGGACAGGGGGCCGTTGCTTTCTTT CSAIGQGAVAFF
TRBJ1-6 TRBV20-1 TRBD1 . TGCAGTGCTAGCGGGCAGGGGGCAGGGTCCTATAATTCACCCCTCCACTTT CSASGQGAGSYNSPLHF
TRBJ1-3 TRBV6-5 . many TGTGCCAGCAGTTACTCAGATACGGACCTCTCTGGAAACACCATATATTTT CASSYSDTDLSGNTIYF
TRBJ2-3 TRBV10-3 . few TGTGCCATCAAGAGGACAGATACGCAGTATTTT CAIKRTDTQYF
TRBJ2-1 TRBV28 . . TGTGCCAGCACCTCGTCCCTGCGCGGGCAGTTCTTC CASTSSLRGQFF
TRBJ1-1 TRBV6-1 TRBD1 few TGTGCCAGCAGCTGGACAGGGGGGGACACTGAAGCTTTCTTT CASSWTGGDTEAFF
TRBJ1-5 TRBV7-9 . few TGTGCCAGCAGCTTAGACAGTTTAAGCAATCAGCCCCAGCATTTT CASSLDSLSNQPQHF
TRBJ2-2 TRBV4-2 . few TGTGCCAGCAGCCAAGATCTTTCAGCCCGCGGGGAGCTGTTTTTT CASSQDLSARGELFF
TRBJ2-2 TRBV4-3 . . TGCGCCAGCAGCCAAGAGGGACGCGGCGCCGCGAACACCGGGGAGCTGTTTTTT CASSQEGRGAANTGELFF
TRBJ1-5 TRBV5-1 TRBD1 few TGCGCCAGCAGCGTGGGGACAGGGGACCAGCCCCAGCATTTT CASSVGTGDQPQHF
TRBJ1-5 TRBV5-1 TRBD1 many TGCGCCAGCAGCCTATATCACAGGGGGCGCCTTCAGCCCCAGCATTTT CASSLYHRGRLQPQHF
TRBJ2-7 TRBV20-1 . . TGCAGTGCTAGAGATACGTGGGGCGGTTCCTACGAGCAGTACTTC CSARDTWGGSYEQYF
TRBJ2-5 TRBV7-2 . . TGTGCCAGCAGTCGTGGAGGGCCTCAGCGGGAGACCCAGTACTTC CASSRGGPQRETQYF
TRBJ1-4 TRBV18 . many TGTGCCAGCTCACCAGGGGCCGGTGAAAAACTGTTTTTT CASSPGAGEKLFF
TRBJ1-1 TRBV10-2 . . TGCGCCAGCAGTGTAGTATCGGGGACAACTGAAGCTTTCTTT CASSVVSGTTEAFF
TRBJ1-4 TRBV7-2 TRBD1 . TGTGCCAGCAGCTCTTACCGGGACAGGGGCTTAAAACTGTTTTTT CASSSYRDRGLKLFF
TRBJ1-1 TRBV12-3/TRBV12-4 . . TGTGCCAGCAACCTGGGGGGGGCGAACACTGAAGCTTTCTTT CASNLGGANTEAFF
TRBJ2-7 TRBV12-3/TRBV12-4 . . TGTGCCAGCAGTTCGACAGGAATCTCCTACGAGCAGTACTTC CASSSTGISYEQYF
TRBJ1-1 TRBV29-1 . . TGCAGCGGAGGGTCGCGGACTGAAGCTTTCTTT CSGGSRTEAFF
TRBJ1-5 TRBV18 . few TGTGCCAGCTCACCGCGCAGGGGCCAACAGCCCCAGCATTTT CASSPRRGQQPQHF
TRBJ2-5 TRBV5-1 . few TGCGCCAGCAGCTTTTTGAAACAAGAGACCCAGTACTTC CASSFLKQETQYF
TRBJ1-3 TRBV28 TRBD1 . TGTGCCAGCAGTTTAATGACAGGGACTGGAAACACCATATATTTT CASSLMTGTGNTIYF
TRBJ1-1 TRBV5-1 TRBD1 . TGCGCCAGCAGCACTAATGGAGGGACAGTTGGCACTGAAGCTTTCTTT CASSTNGGTVGTEAFF
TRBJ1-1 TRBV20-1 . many TGCAGTGCTAGGTCCGGGGGGCTGAACACTGAAGCTTTCTTT CSARSGGLNTEAFF
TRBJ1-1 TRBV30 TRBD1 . TGTGCCTGGAGTCGGACAGGGGGCGAGTCAGCTTTCTTT CAWSRTGGESAFF
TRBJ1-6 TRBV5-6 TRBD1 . TGTGCCAGCAGCCCGATGGCAGGGGGCGCGTTTAGTTCACCCCTCCACTTT CASSPMAGGAFSSPLHF
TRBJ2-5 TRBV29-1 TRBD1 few TGCAGCTCTACTCCAGGGGGCATATCGGAGACCCAGTACTTC CSSTPGGISETQYF
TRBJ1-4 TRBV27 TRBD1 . TGTGCCAGCAGTGCATCAGGGGGAATAGGAGAAAAACTGTTTTTT CASSASGGIGEKLFF
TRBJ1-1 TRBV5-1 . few TGCGCCAGCAGCCAGCAAGGACGGATGAACACTGAAGCTTTCTTT CASSQQGRMNTEAFF
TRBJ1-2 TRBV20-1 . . TGCAGTGCTACGGCCGGGGGGGTGGAGGGCTACACCTTC CSATAGGVEGYTF